The 5 T cell receptor beta chains below were found in one sample sequenced in a study of cytomegalovirus exposure and HLA in healthy donors. PCR was performed using 60 Vbeta and 13 Jbeta primers. The data were produced by immunoSEQ multiplex PCR, yet TCRdb's version contains in-frame clones alone and is incomplete. The table includes about 140,000 clones, 80% detected once. The sample comprised PBMCs. All receptors come from a man aged 25-45 years in good health and CMV-seronegative.

The J gene is TRBJ1-4, the V gene TRBV6-1, with 7 bases aligning to TRBD1. The CDR3 spans 17 residues. With 4 bases clipped from V and 2 bases from J, the junction kept 10 bases outside the gene matches. Germline-derived CDR1 and CDR2 are MNHNS and SASEGT. The chain's CDR3 is CASSGYRDRVTNEKLFF. CDR3 coding DNA: TGTGCCAGCAGTGGGTACCGGGACAGAGTTACTAATGAAAAACTGTTTTTT.

This CDR3 is CASSSGTSGSYEQYF. The CDR3 DNA reads TGTGCCAGCAGCTCCGGGACTAGCGGATCCTACGAGCAGTACTTC. The gene calls are TRBV5-4 and TRBJ2-7; TRBD2 agrees at 11 bases. The CDR3 consists of 15 residues. From germline, CDR1 is SGHNT and CDR2 YYREEE (reference sequence). Trimming took 3 bases from V and 1 from J; bases not matched to a gene: 3.

V gene TRBV27 combines with J gene TRBJ1-4, with 8 bases matching TRBD1. CDR1 is MNHEY and CDR2 is SMNVEV in the germline V gene (reference sequence). This CDR3 is built from 15 residues. The junction had 9 bases not matched to a gene; V was cut back by 4 bases and J by 8 bases. CDR3 in amino acids: CASSSLGQGNEKLFF. DNA for the CDR3: TGTGCCAGCAGTTCCCTAGGACAGGGAAACGAAAAACTGTTTTTT.

The chain is built from TRBV10-1 and TRBJ2-2; D ambiguous. Germline CDR1 WNHNN, CDR2 SYGVQD (reference sequence). V shed 0 bases and J shed 7 bases, with 18 bases lying between them. This CDR3 contains 17 residues. CDR3: CASSESKSSTTLGELFF. The CDR3 region has the DNA TGCGCCAGCAGTGAGTCGAAGAGCTCTACTACGCTCGGGGAGCTGTTTTTT.

This chain joins TRBV27 and TRBJ2-1; tentatively, D is TRBD2 (5 bases). The CDR3 sequence is 16 residues long. V lost 1 base to trimming and J lost 0 bases, with 10 bases between them. Per the germline V gene, CDR1 is MNHEY and CDR2 is SMNVEV (reference sequence). For the CDR3, the DNA is TGTGCCAGCAGTTTATTGAGGGCTAGCTCCTACAATGAGCAGTTCTTC. Translation gives CASSLLRASSYNEQFF.